A single sample is the source of the 13 T cell receptor beta chains below, sequenced in a study of cytomegalovirus exposure and HLA in healthy donors (dated by TCRdb to 2016 to 2017). The library was prepared using the immunoSEQ multiplex PCR assay. The multiplex PCR relied on a mix of 60 forward primers for TCR Vbeta segments and 13 reverse primers for TCR Jbeta segments. As stored in TCRdb, this immuneACCESS dataset retains in-frame rearrangements with V and J assigned. A fraction of the clones does not appear; measured against another copy, unresolved V genes explain less than half of the discrepancy, and the remainder lacks a known reason. In this sample the table shows some 180,000 clones, about 83% of which occur a single time. Of the sample, less than 2% is held by the ten largest clones. Sequencing was carried out using PBMCs. The receptor source for this set is a man between 40 and 49 years old in good health and CMV-seropositive.

The rearrangement joins TRBV28 to TRBJ2-5; D possibly corresponds to TRBD1 (7 bases). The CDR3 sequence is 14 residues long. CDR1 is MDHEN, CDR2 SYDVKM, per germline. V was clipped by 6 bases and J by 5 bases, with 16 bases between them. The CDR3 protein is CASSTPGGSETQYF. CDR3 sequence (DNA): TGTGCCAGCAGCACCCCAGGGGGGTCGGAGACCCAGTACTTC.

This chain links TRBV19 with TRBJ2-2; 7 bases are shared with TRBD2. V shed 7 bases and J 4 bases; nucleotides not matched to a gene: 9. The CDR3 loop spans 15 amino acids. The germline V gene has CDR1 LNHDA and CDR2 SQIVND (reference sequence). The CDR3 here is CASKEGRDGTGELFF. CDR3 nucleotide sequence: TGTGCCAGTAAAGAGGGGAGGGACGGCACCGGGGAGCTGTTTTTT.

The gene calls are TRBV5-1 and TRBJ1-1; D perhaps matches TRBD1 (5 bases). CDR3 length: 15 residues. V lost 0 bases to trimming and J lost 0 bases, with 9 bases between them. Germline loops: CDR1 SGHRS, CDR2 YFSETQ. CDR3 DNA: TGCGCCAGCAGCTTGGGACAGTCAATGAACACTGAAGCTTTCTTT. It yields the protein CASSLGQSMNTEAFF.

This chain uses TRBV28 with TRBJ1-5, with D unclear. The V end was cut by 6 bases, the J end by 5 bases, with 8 bases between. This CDR3 is 12 amino acids long. Germline V CDR1 and CDR2: MDHEN, SYDVKM. DNA of the CDR3: TGTGCCAGCAGCCGAGAGGATCAGCCCCAGCATTTT. It translates to CASSREDQPQHF.

This chain uses TRBV9 with TRBJ1-4; 8 nucleotides match TRBD1. The germline V gene encodes CDR1 SGDLS and CDR2 YYNGEE. V shed 0 bases, J shed 5 bases, and the junction held 3 bases outside the gene matches. The CDR3 runs 15 residues. The CDR3 protein is CASSVVGTGNEKLFF. In nucleotides, the CDR3 is TGTGCCAGCAGCGTAGTGGGGACAGGAAATGAAAAACTGTTTTTT.

The V call is TRBV29-1, the J call TRBJ2-5; 9 bases fit TRBD2. Germline-derived CDR1 and CDR2 are SQVTM and ANQGSEA. The CDR3 runs 14 residues. V dropped 3 bases and J dropped 4; count of bases not matched to a gene: 6. The CDR3 nucleotides read TGCAGCGTTGAGTTTGCGGGAGGGAGAGAGACCCAGTACTTC. It is translated as CSVEFAGGRETQYF.

This clone was detected a few times. V usage is TRBV7-3 and J usage is TRBJ1-2; 7 bases are a match to TRBD1. CDR1 is SGHTA, CDR2 FQGTGA, per germline. The CDR3 has 12 residues. Trimming took 5 bases from V and 6 from J; bases not matched to a gene: 3. The CDR3 nucleotides are TGTGCCAGCAGCCTGGGGACAGATGGCTACACCTTC. Translated, it gives CASSLGTDGYTF.

V gene TRBV11-2 combines with J gene TRBJ2-1; D not resolved. The V end lost 5 bases, the J end lost 3 bases, and 11 bases lay between the germline ends. The CDR3 totals 14 residues. The V gene's germline CDR1 is SGHAT and CDR2 FQNNGV. The CDR3 sequence is CASSPPTSYNEQFF. The CDR3 DNA is TGTGCCAGCAGCCCCCCCACCAGCTACAATGAGCAGTTCTTC.

DNA of the CDR3: TGTGCCAGCAGCCCGGGACAGGGAGGGGCCAGTGAGCAGTTCTTC. It encodes CASSPGQGGASEQFF. The V call is TRBV7-2, the J call TRBJ2-1, with 9 bases fitting TRBD1. In germline, CDR1 is SGHTA, CDR2 FQGNSA. There are 15 residues in the CDR3. V trimming: 5 bases; J trimming: 9 bases; junction bases outside the gene matches: 11.

In DNA, the CDR3 is TGTGCCAGCAGTCCTCCCCTCTCTGGAAACACCATATATTTT. As protein: CASSPPLSGNTIYF. The V call is TRBV9, the J call TRBJ1-3; no definite D call. This CDR3 region has 14 residues. The germline V and J ends were trimmed by 5 bases and 0 bases, with 9 bases remaining between them. Germline V gene sequence: CDR1 SGDLS, CDR2 YYNGEE.

The V and J genes are TRBV27 and TRBJ1-5; D is ambiguous. Looked up from germline, CDR1 is MNHEY and CDR2 is SMNVEV (reference sequence). Trimming pared 3 bases from V and 3 bases from J, leaving 9 bases between. This CDR3 region has 14 residues. CDR3: CASSFGEINQPQHF. For the CDR3, the DNA is TGTGCCAGCAGTTTCGGGGAGATCAATCAGCCCCAGCATTTT.

The rearrangement joins TRBV5-1 to TRBJ1-2; TRBD1 aligns across 10 bases. Germline lookup yields CDR1 SGHRS and CDR2 YFSETQ. The CDR3 is made up of 15 amino acids. The junction had 6 bases not matched to a gene; V was cut back by 0 bases and J by 7 bases. The CDR3 DNA sequence: TGCGCCAGCAGCTTGGCGCCGGGACAGGGGTTTGGCTACACCTTC. It yields the protein CASSLAPGQGFGYTF. The variable domain in full, completed from reference TRBV5-1 and TRBJ1-2, reads KAGVTQTPRYLIKTRGQQVTLSCSPISGHRSVSWYQQTPGQGLQFLFEYFSETQRNKGNFPGRFSGRQFSNSRSEMNVSTLELGDSALYLCASSLAPGQGFGYTFGSGTRLTVV.

This clone has more than one count but fewer than ten. The junction does not match germline at one end; this may be a read error. This sequence joins TRBV5-5 and TRBJ2-1; TRBD1 agrees at 9 bases. The V gene's germline CDR1 is SGHKS and CDR2 YYEKEE (reference sequence). The CDR3 has 16 residues. The CDR3 spells CASIANRGHVYDEQFF. As DNA, the CDR3 is TGTGCCAGCATCGCAAACAGGGGGCACGTCTACGATGAGCAGTTCTTC.